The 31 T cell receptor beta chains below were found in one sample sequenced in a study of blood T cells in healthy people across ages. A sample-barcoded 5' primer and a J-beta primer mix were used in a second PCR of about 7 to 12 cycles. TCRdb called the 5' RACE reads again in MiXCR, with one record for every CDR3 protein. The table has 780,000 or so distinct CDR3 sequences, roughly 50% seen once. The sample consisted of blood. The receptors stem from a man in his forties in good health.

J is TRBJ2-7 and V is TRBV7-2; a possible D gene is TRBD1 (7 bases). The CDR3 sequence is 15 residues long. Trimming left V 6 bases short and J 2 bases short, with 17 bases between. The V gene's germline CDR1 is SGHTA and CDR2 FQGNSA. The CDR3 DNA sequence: TGTGCCAGCAGAAAACTAGCTACAGGGGCCTACGAGCAGTACTTC. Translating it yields CASRKLATGAYEQYF.

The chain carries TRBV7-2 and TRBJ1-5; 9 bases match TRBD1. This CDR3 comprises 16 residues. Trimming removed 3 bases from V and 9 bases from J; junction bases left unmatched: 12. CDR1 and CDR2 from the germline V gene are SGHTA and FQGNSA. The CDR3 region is CASSFAGQGPTAPQHF. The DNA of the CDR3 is TGTGCCAGCAGCTTTGCAGGACAGGGGCCAACAGCGCCCCAGCATTTT.

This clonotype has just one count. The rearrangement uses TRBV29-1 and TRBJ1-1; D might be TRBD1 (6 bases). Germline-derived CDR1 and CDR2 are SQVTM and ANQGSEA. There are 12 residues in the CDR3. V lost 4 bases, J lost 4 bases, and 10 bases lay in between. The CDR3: CSVVGATTEAFF. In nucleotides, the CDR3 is TGCAGCGTTGTGGGGGCCACCACTGAAGCTTTCTTT.

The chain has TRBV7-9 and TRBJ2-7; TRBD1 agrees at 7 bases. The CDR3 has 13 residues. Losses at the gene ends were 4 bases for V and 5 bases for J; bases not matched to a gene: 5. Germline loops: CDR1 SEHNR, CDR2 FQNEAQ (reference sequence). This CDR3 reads CASSYGTVNEQYF. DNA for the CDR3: TGTGCCAGCAGCTACGGGACAGTAAACGAGCAGTACTTC.

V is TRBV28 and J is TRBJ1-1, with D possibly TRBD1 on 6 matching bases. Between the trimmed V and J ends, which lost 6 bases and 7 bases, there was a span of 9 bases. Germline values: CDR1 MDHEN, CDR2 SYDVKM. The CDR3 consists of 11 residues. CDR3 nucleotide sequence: TGTGCCAGCAGGATACAGGGTGAAGCTTTCTTT. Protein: CASRIQGEAFF.

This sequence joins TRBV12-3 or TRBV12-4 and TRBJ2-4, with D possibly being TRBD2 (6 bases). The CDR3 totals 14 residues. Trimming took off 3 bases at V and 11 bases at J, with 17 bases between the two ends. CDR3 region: CASSFDTGDAVQYF. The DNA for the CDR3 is TGTGCCAGCAGTTTTGATACGGGGGACGCGGTTCAGTACTTC.

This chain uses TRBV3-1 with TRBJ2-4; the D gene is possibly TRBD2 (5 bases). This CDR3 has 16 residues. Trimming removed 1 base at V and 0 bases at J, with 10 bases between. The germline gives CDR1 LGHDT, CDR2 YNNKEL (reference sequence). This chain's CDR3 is CASSQAGFLAKNIQYF. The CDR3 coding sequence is TGTGCCAGCAGCCAAGCGGGGTTTTTAGCCAAAAACATTCAGTACTTC.

CDR3 sequence (DNA): TGCAGCGGGGGGCCAAGCACAGATACGCAGTATTTT. Its translation is CSGGPSTDTQYF. This chain joins TRBV20-1 and TRBJ2-3; D may be TRBD2 (7 bases). This CDR3 has 12 amino acids. CDR1 and CDR2 (germline): DFQATT, SNEGSKA (reference sequence).

The CDR3 DNA reads TGCGCCACACAGCAGGGGGGAGCCCGCACAGATACGCAGTATTTT. The encoded protein is CATQQGGARTDTQYF. This rearrangement joins TRBV10-2 to TRBJ2-3; a possible D gene is TRBD1 (7 bases). Germline CDR1 WSHSY, CDR2 SAAADI. V gave up 10 bases and J gave up 1 base, with 18 bases separating them. The CDR3 length is 15 residues.

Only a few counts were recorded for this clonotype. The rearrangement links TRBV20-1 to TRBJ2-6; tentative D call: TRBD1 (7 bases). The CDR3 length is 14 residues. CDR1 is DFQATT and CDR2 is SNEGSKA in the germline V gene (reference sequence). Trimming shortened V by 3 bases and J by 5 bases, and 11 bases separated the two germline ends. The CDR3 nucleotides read TGCAGTGCTAGTCCAGGGGGGAGGGCCAACGTCCTGACTTTC. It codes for CSASPGGRANVLTF.

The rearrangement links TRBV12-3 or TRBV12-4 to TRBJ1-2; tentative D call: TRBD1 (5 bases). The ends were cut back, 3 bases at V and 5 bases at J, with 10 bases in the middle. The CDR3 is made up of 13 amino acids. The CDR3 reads CASSFPGDYGYTF. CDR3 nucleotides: TGTGCCAGCAGTTTCCCGGGGGATTATGGCTACACCTTC.

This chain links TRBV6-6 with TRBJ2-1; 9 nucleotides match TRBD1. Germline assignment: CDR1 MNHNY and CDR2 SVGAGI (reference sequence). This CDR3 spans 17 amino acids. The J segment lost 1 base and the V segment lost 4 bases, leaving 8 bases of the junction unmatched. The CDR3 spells CASSLLQGAISYNEQFF. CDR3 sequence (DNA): TGTGCCAGCAGTTTGCTACAGGGGGCGATTTCCTACAATGAGCAGTTCTTC.

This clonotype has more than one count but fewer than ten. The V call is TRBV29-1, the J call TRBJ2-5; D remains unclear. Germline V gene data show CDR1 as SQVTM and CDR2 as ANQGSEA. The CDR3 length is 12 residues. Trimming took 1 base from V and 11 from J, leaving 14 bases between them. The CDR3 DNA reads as TGCAGCGTTGAAGTAGGCCGAGAAGAGCAGTACTTC. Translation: CSVEVGREEQYF.

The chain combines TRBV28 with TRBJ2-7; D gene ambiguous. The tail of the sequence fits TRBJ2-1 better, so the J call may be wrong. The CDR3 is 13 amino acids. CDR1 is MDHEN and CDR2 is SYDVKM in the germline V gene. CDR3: CASSAEVGNEQFF. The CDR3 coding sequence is TGTGCCAGCAGCGCTGAGGTTGGGAATGAGCAGTTCTTC.

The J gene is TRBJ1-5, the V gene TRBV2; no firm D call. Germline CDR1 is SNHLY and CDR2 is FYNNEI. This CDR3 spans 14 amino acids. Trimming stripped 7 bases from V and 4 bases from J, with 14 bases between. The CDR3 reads CASMGGKLNQPQHF. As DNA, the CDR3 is TGTGCCAGCATGGGAGGGAAACTTAATCAGCCCCAGCATTTT. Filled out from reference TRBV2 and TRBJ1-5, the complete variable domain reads EPEVTQTPSHQVTQMGQEVILRCVPISNHLYFYWYRQILGQKVEFLVSFYNNEISEKSEIFDDQFSVERPDGSNFTLKIRSTKLEDSAMYFCASMGGKLNQPQHFGDGTRLSIL.

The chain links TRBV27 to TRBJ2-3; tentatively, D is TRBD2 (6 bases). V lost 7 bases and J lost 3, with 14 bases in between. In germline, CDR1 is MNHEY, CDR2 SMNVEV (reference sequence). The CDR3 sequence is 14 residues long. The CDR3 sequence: CASKEREWTDTQYF. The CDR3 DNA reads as TGTGCCAGCAAAGAACGGGAGTGGACAGATACGCAGTATTTT.

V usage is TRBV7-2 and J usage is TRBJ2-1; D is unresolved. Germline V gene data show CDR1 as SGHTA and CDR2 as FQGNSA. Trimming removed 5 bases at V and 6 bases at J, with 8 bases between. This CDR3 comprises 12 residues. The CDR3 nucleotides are TGTGCCAGCAGCCACTCTCCCAATGAGCAGTTCTTC. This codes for CASSHSPNEQFF.

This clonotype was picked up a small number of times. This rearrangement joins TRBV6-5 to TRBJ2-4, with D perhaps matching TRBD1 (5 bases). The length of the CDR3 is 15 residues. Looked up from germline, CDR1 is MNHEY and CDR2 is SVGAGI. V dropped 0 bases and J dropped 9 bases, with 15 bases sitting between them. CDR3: CASSYSRQGVSIQYF. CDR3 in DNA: TGTGCCAGCAGTTACTCTCGGCAGGGTGTGAGCATTCAGTACTTC.

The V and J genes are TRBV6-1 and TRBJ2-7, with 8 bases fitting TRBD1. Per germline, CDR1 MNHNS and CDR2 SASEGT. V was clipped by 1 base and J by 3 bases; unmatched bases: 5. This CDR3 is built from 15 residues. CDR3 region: CASSEDGTGNYEQYF. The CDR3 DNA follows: TGTGCCAGCAGTGAAGACGGGACAGGAAACTACGAGCAGTACTTC.

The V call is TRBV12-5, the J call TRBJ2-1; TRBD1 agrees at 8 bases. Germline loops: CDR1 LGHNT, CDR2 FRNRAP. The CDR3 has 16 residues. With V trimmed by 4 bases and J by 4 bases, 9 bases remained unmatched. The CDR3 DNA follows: TGTGCTAGTGGTTCCCCGGGACAGGAGTTATACAATGAGCAGTTCTTC. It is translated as CASGSPGQELYNEQFF.

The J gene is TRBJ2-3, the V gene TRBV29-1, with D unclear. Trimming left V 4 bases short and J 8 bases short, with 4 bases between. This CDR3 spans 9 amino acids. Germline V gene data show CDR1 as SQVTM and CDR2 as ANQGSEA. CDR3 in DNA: TGCAGCGTTGGTGGTACGCAGTATTTT. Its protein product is CSVGGTQYF.

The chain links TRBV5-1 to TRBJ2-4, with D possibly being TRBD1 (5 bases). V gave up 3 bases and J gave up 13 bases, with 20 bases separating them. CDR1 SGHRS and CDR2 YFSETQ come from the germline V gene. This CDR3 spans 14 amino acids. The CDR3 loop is CASSSRDSYNEQYF. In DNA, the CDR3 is TGCGCCAGCAGCTCCAGAGACAGCTACAATGAGCAGTACTTC.

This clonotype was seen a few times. CDR3 loop: CASSLFGSTGDTQYF. Written as DNA, the CDR3 is TGTGCCAGCAGCTTATTCGGGTCTACCGGGGATACGCAGTATTTT. The chain employs TRBV7-8 and TRBJ2-3; no firm D call. The CDR3 loop spans 15 amino acids. Trimming took 2 bases from V and 6 from J, leaving 15 bases between them. Looked up from germline, CDR1 is SGHVS and CDR2 is FQNEAQ.

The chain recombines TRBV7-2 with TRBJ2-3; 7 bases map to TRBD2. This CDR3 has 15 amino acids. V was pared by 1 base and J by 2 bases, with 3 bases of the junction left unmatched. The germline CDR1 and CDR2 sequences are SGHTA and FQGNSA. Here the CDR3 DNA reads TGTGCCAGCAGCTTAGACGGGAGGATCACAGATACGCAGTATTTT. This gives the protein CASSLDGRITDTQYF.

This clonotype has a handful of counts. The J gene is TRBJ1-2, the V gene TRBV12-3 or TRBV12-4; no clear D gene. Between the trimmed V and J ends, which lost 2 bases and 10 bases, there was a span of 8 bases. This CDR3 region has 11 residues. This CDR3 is CASSLSVIYTF. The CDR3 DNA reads TGTGCCAGCAGTTTAAGTGTTATCTACACCTTC.

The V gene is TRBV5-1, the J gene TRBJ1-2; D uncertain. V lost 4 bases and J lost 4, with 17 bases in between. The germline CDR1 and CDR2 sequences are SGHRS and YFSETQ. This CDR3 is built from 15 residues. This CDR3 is CASSLEGLRVYGYTF. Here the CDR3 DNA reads TGCGCCAGCAGCCTGGAGGGCCTGAGGGTCTATGGCTACACCTTC.

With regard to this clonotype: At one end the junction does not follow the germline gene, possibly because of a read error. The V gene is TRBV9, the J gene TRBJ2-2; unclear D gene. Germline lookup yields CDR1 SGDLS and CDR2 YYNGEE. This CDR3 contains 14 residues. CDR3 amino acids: CASSIGRNSGELFF. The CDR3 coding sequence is TGTGCCAGCAGCATCGGACGGAACTCCGGGGAGCTGTTTTTT. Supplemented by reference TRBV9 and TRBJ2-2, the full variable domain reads DSGVTQTPKHLITATGQRVTLRCSPRSGDLSVYWYQQSLDQGLQFLIQYYNGEERAKGNILERFSAQQFPDLHSELNLSSLELGDSALYFCASSIGRNSGELFFGEGSRLTVL.

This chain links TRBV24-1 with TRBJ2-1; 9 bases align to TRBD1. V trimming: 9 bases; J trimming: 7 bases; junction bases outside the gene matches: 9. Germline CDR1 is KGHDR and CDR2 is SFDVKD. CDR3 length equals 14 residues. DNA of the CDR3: TGTGCCACCGGGGGGACAGGGATAGGTAATGAGCAGTTCTTC. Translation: CATGGTGIGNEQFF.

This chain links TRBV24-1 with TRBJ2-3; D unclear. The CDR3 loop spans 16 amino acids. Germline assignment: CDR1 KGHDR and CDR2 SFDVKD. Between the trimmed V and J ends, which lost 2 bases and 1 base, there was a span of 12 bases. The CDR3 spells CATSDYGSSGTDTQYF. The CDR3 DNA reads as TGTGCCACCAGTGATTATGGTAGCTCGGGCACAGATACGCAGTATTTT.

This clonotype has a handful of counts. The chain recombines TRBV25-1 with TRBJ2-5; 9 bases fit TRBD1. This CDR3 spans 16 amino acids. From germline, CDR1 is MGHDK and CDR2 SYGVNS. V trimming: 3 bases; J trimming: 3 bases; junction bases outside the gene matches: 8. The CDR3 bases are TGTGCCAGCAGTGATCACAGGGGGCGTAAGGAAGAGACCCAGTACTTC. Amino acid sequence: CASSDHRGRKEETQYF.

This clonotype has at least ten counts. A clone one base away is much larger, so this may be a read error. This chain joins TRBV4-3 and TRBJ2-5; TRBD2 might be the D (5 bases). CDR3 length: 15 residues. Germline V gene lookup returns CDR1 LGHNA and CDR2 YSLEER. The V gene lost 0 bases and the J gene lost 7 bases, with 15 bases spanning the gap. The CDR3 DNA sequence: TGCGCCAGCAGCCAAGATCGTAGCAGCGCGGGGACCCAGTACTTC. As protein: CASSQDRSSAGTQYF.